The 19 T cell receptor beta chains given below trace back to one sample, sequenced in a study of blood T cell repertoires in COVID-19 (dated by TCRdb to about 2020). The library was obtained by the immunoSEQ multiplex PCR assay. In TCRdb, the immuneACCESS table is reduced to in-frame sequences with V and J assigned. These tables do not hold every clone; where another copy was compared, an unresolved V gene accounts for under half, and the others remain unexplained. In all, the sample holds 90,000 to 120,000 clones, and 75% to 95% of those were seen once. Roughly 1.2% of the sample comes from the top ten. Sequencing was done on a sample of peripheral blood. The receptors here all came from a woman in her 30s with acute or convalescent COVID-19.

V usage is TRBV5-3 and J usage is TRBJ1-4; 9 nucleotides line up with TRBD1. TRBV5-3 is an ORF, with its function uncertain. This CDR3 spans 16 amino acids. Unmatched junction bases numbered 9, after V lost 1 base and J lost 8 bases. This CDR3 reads CARSLSSGTGNEKLFF. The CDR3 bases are TGTGCCAGAAGCTTGTCTTCCGGGACAGGGAACGAAAAACTGTTTTTT.

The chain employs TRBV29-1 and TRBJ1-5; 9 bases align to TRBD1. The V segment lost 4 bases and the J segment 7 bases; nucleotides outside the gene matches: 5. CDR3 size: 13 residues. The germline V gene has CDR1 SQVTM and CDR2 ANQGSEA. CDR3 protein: CSVGQGTGQPQHF. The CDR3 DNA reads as TGCAGCGTTGGACAGGGGACAGGGCAGCCCCAGCATTTT. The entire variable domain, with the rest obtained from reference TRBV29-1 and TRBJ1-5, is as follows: SAVISQKPSRDICQRGTSLTIQCQVDSQVTMMFWYRQQPGQSLTLIATANQGSEATYESGFVIDKFPISRPNLTFSTLTVSNMSPEDSSIYLCSVGQGTGQPQHFGDGTRLSIL.

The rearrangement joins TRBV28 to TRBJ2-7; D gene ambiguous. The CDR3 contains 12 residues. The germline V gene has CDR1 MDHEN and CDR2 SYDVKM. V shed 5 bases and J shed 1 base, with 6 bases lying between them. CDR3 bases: TGTGCCAGCAGTCCCCCTTCCTACGAGCAGTACTTC. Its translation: CASSPPSYEQYF.

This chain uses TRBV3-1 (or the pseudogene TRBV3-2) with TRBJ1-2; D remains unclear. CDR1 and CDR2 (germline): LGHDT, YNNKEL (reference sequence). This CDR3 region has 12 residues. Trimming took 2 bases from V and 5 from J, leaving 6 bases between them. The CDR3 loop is CASSQLEYGYTF. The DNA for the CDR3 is TGTGCCAGCAGCCAACTAGAGTATGGCTACACCTTC.

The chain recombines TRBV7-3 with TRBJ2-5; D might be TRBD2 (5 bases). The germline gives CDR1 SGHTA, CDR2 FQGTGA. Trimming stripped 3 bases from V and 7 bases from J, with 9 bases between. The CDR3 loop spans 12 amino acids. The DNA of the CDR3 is TGTGCCAGCAGCTTCGGGGATGGGACCCAGTACTTC. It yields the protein CASSFGDGTQYF.

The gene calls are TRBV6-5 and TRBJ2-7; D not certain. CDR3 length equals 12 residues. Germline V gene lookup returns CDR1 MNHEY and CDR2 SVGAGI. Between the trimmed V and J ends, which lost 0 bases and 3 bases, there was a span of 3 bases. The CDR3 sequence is CASSYSSYEQYF. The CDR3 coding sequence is TGTGCCAGCAGTTACTCCAGCTACGAGCAGTACTTC.

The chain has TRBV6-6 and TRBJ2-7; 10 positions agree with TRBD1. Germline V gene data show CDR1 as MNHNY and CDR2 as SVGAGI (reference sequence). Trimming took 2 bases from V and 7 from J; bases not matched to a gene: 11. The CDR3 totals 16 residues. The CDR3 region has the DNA TGTGCCAGCAGTTACGGGCCGGACAGGGGGGAGGAAGAGCAGTACTTC. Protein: CASSYGPDRGEEEQYF.

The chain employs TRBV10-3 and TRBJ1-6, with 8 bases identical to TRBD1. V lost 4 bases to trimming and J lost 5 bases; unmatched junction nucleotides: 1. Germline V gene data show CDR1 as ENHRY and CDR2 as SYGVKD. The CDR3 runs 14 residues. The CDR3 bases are TGTGCCATCAGTGTACAGGGGGATAATTCACCCCTCCACTTT. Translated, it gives CAISVQGDNSPLHF.

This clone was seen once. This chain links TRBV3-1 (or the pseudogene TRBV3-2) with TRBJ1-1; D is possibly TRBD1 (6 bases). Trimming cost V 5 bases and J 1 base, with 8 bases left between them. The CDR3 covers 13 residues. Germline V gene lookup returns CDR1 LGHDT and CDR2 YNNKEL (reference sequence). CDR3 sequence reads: CASSMGQNTEAFF. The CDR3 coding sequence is TGTGCCAGCAGCATGGGACAGAACACTGAAGCTTTCTTT.

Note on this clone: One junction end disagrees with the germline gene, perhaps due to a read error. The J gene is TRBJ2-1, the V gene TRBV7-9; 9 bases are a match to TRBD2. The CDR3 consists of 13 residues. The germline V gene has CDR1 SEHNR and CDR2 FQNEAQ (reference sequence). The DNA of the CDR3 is TGTGCCAGCAGCTCCCAAACCGGGACTAGCCTAGTCTTC. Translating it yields CASSSQTGTSLVF.

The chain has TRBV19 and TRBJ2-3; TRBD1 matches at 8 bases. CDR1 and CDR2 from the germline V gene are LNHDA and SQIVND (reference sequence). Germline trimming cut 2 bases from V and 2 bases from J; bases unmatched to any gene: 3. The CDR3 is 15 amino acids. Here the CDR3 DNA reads TGTGCCAGTAGTATACTGGACAGGGACACAGATACGCAGTATTTT. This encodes CASSILDRDTDTQYF. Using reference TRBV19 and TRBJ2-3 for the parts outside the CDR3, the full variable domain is DGGITQSPKYLFRKEGQNVTLSCEQNLNHDAMYWYRQDPGQGLRLIYYSQIVNDFQKGDIAEGYSVSREKKESFPLTVTSAQKNPTAFYLCASSILDRDTDTQYFGPGTRLTVL.

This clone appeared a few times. The CDR3 nucleotides are TGTGCCAGCAGCTTTAGGGCTAGCGGCAACAATGAGCAGTTCTTC. The encoded protein is CASSFRASGNNEQFF. This chain uses TRBV5-5 with TRBJ2-1; the match to TRBD2 covers 7 bases. The CDR3 loop spans 15 amino acids. V shed 2 bases, J shed 5 bases, and the junction held 7 bases outside the gene matches. Germline V gives CDR1 SGHKS, CDR2 YYEKEE (reference sequence).

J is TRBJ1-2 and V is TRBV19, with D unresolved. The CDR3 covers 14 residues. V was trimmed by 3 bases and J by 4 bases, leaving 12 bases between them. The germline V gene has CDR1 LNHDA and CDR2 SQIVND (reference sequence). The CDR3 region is CASSISLTLYGYTF. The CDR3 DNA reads TGTGCCAGTAGTATCTCACTGACTCTCTATGGCTACACCTTC.

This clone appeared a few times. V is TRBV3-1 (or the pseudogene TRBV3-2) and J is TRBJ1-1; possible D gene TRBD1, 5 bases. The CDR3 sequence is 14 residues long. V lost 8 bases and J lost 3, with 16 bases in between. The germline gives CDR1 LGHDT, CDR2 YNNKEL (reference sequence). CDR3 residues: CASLQTSGDTEAFF. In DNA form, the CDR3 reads TGTGCCAGCCTCCAAACATCGGGGGACACTGAAGCTTTCTTT.

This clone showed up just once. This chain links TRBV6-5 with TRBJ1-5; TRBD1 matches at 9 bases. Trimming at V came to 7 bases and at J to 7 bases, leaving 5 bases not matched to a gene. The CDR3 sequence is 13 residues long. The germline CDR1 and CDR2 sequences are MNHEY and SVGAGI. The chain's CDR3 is CASTGTGNQPQHF. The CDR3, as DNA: TGTGCCAGCACCGGGACAGGGAACCAGCCCCAGCATTTT.

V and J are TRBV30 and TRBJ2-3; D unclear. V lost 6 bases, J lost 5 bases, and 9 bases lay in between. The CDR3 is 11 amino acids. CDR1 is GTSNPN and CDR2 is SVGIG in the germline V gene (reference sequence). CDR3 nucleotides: TGTGCCTGCGCCCGGAGAGATACGCAGTATTTT. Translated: CACARRDTQYF.

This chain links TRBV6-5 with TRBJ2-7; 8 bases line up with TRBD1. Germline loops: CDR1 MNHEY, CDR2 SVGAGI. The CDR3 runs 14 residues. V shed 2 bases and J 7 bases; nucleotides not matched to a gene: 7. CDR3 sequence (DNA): TGTGCCAGCAGTTACGCCCAGGGGGCTTGGGAGCAGTACTTC. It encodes CASSYAQGAWEQYF.

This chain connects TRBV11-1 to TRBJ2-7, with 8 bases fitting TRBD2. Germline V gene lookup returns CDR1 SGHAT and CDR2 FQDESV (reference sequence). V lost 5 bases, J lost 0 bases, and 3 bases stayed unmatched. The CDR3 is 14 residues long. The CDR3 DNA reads TGTGCCAGCAGCATTAGCGGGGTCTCCTACGAGCAGTACTTC. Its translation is CASSISGVSYEQYF.

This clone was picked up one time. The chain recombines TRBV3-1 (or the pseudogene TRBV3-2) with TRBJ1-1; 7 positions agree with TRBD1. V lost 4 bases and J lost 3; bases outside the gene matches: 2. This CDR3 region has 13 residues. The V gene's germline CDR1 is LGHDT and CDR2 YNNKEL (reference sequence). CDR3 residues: CASSRDRDTEAFF. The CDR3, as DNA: TGTGCCAGCAGCCGGGACAGAGACACTGAAGCTTTCTTT.